This TCR beta chain was sequenced for a study of technical replicates of blood from several donors. Sequenced by immunoSEQ multiplex PCR; TCRdb stores in-frame clones only, minus some. Of about 64,000 clones listed, approximately 86% are singletons. Germline trimming cut 2 bases from V and 9 bases from J; bases unmatched to any gene: 12. The CDR3 covers 17 residues. Germline CDR1 is SGHTA and CDR2 is FQGNSA. The chain recombines TRBV7-2 with TRBJ1-5; 11 bases fit TRBD1. What was sequenced was PBMCs. This clonotype was obtained from a human donor in good health. Some clones in this sample may be carry-over from other donors' samples. CDR3 amino acids: CASSLTGGQGARRPQHF. The DNA for the CDR3 is TGTGCCAGCAGCTTAACTGGTGGACAGGGGGCTCGACGGCCCCAGCATTTT.